Listed here is a single T cell receptor beta chain. The sample is drawn from a study of blood T cell repertoires in COVID-19. The wider study: Sites in the United States, Italy and Spain provided acute and convalescent COVID-19 samples. The analysed material was cDNA or gDNA that came from T cells, B-cell-depleted T cells, or PBMCs.

As processed by the authors: Reference gene primer amplification in the assay estimated nucleated cell counts. Assay: immunoSEQ multiplex PCR; the TCRdb copy retains only in-frame clones and omits some. Clone size and V and J calls were adopted from that table, with D and trimming inferred from the DNA. The sample consists of about 180,000 clones, 80% to 90% of them appearing once. Trimming took 5 bases from V and 1 from J; bases not matched to a gene: 3. The V gene's germline CDR1 is SEHNR and CDR2 FQNEAQ (reference sequence). The CDR3 covers 15 residues. The chain employs TRBV7-9 and TRBJ2-3; 10 bases fit TRBD2. This TCR was sampled from a man aged 45-65 years with active or convalescent COVID-19. Sample: peripheral blood. The CDR3 DNA follows: TGTGCCAGCAGCCGTACTAGCGGGGGCACAGATACGCAGTATTTT. This translates into CASSRTSGGTDTQYF.